Listed here are 4 T cell receptor beta chains from one sample, sequenced in a study of T cells in Graves' hyperthyroidism and ophthalmopathy. TCR beta CDR3 region amplification was performed from RNA transcripts. First-round RT-PCR targeting the TCR CDR3 was performed with the HTBI primer set. Each CDR3 protein is one row after TCRdb ran MiXCR on the multiplex PCR reads. Of about 270,000 distinct CDR3 sequences listed, over 20% are singletons. The sample taken for sequencing was blood. The source of these receptors is a man aged 30 to 45 with Graves' ophthalmopathy.

This clonotype has only a few counts. The chain carries TRBV9 and TRBJ2-1; TRBD2 agrees at 7 bases. The CDR3 has 14 amino acids. J was trimmed by 9 bases and V by 0 bases; bases with no gene match: 6. CDR1 and CDR2 (germline): SGDLS, YYNGEE. CDR3 sequence (DNA): TGTGCCAGCAGCGTAGATCTCGGGGGGATTGAGCAGTTCTTC. Translation: CASSVDLGGIEQFF.

There are many counts of this clonotype. The rearrangement uses TRBV3-1 and TRBJ2-5, with D uncertain. Germline CDR1 and CDR2: LGHDT and YNNKEL (reference sequence). The CDR3 is 15 amino acids. Trimming removed 1 base from V and 2 bases from J, with 11 bases in between. As DNA, the CDR3 is TGTGCCAGCAGCCAAGTTCTAGGACCTCAAGAGACCCAGTACTTC. Residues: CASSQVLGPQETQYF.

In its sample, this clonotype was seen many times. The chain employs TRBV6-1 and TRBJ2-7; 8 bases are shared with TRBD2. With 8 bases clipped from V and 6 bases from J, the junction kept 12 bases outside the gene matches. Germline assignment: CDR1 MNHNS and CDR2 SASEGT. The CDR3 loop spans 14 amino acids. This CDR3 is CASGIAGTLGEQYF. CDR3 DNA sequence: TGTGCCAGCGGCATAGCGGGGACGCTAGGCGAGCAGTACTTC.

The chain is built from TRBV5-1 and TRBJ2-5; the match to TRBD1 covers 7 bases. CDR1 SGHRS and CDR2 YFSETQ come from the germline V gene. CDR3 length: 15 residues. The V segment lost 4 bases and the J segment 2 bases; nucleotides outside the gene matches: 8. This chain's CDR3 is CASSASGQPQETQYF. The CDR3 DNA reads TGCGCCAGCAGCGCCTCGGGACAGCCTCAAGAGACCCAGTACTTC.